The present T cell receptor (beta chain) was sequenced within a study of regulatory T cells in long-lasting Graves disease. This clonotype was picked up many times. What it binds is unknown. Time point meaning: persistent/refractory GD, antithyroid drugs over 5 years with positive TRAb. There was RNA extracted from PBMCs, and the TCR library was made from it. Patients met American Thyroid Association criteria for Graves' disease. General study findings and limits: Whereas new patients shared 966 public clonotypes, persistent patients shared more, at 2,500 to 3,500. Repertoires from persistent disease leaned toward TRBV28, TRBJ1-2 and TRBJ2-5.

This CDR3 has 16 residues. V was clipped by 2 bases and J by 8 bases, with 16 bases between them. According to the study, TCR beta libraries were built with iRepertoire HTBI primers and CDR3-region Arm-PCR. TCRdb reprocessed the multiplex PCR reads with MiXCR, giving one entry per CDR3 protein. The profile shows about 470,000 distinct CDR3 sequences, roughly a fifth of them singletons. This TCR derives from a female donor with Graves disease. This specimen was peripheral blood mononuclear cells (PBMCs), taken when the disease was refractory, from a patient treated with antithyroid drugs. The chain couples TRBV12-3 or TRBV12-4 to TRBJ1-6, with D perhaps matching TRBD1 (6 bases). The chain's CDR3 is CASSLLGPAGDSPLHF. For the CDR3, the DNA is TGTGCCAGCAGTTTATTGGGCCCGGCAGGGGATTCACCCCTCCACTTT.